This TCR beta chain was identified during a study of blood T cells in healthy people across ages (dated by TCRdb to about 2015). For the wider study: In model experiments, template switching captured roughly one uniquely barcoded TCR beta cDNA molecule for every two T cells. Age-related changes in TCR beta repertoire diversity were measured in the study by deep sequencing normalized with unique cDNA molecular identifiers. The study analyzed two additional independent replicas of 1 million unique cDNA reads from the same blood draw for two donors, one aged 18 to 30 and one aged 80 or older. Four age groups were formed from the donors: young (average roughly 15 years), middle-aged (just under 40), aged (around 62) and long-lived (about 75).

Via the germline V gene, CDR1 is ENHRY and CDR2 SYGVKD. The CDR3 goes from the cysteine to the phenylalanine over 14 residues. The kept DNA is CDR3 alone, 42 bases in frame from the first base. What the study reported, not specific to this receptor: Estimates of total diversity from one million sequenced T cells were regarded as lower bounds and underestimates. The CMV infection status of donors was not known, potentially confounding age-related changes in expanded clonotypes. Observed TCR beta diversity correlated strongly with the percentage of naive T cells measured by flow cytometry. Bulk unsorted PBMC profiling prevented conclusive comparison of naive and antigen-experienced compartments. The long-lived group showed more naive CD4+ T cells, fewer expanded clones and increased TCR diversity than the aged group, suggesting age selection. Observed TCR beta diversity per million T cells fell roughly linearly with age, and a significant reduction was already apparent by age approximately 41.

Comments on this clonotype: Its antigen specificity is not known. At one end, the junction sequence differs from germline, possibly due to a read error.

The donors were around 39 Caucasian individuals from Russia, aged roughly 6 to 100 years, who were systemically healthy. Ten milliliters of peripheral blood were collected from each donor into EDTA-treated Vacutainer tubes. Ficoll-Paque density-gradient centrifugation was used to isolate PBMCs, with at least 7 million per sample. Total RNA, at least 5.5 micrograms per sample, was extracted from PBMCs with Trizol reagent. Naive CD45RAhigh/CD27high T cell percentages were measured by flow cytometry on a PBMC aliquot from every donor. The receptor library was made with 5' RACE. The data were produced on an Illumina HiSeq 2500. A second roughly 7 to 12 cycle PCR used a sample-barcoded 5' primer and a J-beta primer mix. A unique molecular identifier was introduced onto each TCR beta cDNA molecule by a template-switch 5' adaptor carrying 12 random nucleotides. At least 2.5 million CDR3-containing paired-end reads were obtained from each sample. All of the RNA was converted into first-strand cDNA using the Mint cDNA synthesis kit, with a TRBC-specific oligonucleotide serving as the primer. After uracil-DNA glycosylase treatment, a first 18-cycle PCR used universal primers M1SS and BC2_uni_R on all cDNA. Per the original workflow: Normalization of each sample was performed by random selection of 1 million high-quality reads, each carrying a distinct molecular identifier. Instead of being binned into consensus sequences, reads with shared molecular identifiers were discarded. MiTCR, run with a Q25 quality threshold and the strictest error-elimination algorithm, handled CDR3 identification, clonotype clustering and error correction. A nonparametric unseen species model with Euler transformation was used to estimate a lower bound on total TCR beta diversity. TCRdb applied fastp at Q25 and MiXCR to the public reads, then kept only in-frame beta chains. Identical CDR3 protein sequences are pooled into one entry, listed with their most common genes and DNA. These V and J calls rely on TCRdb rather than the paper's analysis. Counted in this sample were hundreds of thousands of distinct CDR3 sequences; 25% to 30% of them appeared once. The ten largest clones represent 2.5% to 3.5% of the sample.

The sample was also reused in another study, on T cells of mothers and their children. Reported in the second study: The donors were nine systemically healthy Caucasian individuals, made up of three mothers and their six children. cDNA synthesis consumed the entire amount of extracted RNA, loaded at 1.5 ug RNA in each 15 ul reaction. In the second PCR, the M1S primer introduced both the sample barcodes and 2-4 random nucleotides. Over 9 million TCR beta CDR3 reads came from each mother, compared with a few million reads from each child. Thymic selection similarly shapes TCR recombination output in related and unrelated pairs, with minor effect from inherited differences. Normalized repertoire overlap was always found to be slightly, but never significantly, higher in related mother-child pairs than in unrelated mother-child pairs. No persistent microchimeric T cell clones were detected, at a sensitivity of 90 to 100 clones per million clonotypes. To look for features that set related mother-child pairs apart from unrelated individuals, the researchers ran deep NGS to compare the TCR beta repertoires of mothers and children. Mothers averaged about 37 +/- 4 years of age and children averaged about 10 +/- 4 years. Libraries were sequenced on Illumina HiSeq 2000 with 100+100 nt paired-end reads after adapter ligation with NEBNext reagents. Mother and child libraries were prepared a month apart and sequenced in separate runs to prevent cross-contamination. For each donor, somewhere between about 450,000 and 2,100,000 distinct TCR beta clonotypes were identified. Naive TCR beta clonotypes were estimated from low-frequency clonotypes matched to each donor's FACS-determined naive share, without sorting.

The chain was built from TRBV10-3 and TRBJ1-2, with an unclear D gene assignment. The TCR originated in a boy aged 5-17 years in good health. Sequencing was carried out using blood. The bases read TGTGCTATCAGTGAGTCCCCCGACATAGGGAGCTACACCTTC. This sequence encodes CAISESPDIGSYTF.